Listed here are 2 T cell receptor beta chains from one sample, sequenced in a study of CD8+CD57+ T cells in acquired aplastic anemia. Flow cytometry had shown expanded CD8+CD57+ cells in the patients chosen for sequencing. CDR3 and TCR beta VDJ profiling relied on a genomic DNA template. From the reads, TCRdb called clonotypes with MiXCR, one entry per CDR3 protein. The table has just over 200,000 distinct CDR3 sequences, about 60% seen once. The sample consisted of sorted CD4+, CD8+, or CD8+CD57+ T cells (not recorded which) from PBMCs. The receptors originated from a human donor with aplastic anemia.

This chain joins TRBV7-8 and TRBJ2-7; D is ambiguous. Germline assignment: CDR1 SGHVS and CDR2 FQNEAQ. V was cut by 0 bases and J by 3 bases, with 9 bases left in between. There are 14 residues in the CDR3. The CDR3 loop is CASSLAGLDYEQYF. CDR3 bases: TGTGCCAGCAGCTTAGCAGGCCTAGACTACGAGCAGTACTTC. Together with reference TRBV7-8 and TRBJ2-7, the CDR3 gives the full variable domain: GAGVSQSPRYKVAKRGQDVALRCDPISGHVSLFWYQQALGQGPEFLTYFQNEAQLDKSGLPSDRFFAERPEGSVSTLKIQRTQQEDSAVYLCASSLAGLDYEQYFGPGTRLTVT.

This clonotype is a singleton in its sample. Germline and junction disagree at one end, which may indicate a read error. V usage is TRBV5-1 and J usage is TRBJ2-3; D may be TRBD2 (5 bases). Germline V gene sequence: CDR1 SGHRS, CDR2 YFSETQ. There are 15 residues in the CDR3. CDR3 region: CASSEAGSSTDTQYF. CDR3 sequence (DNA): TGTGCCAGCAGCGAGGCGGGTTCTAGCACAGATACGCAGTATTTT.